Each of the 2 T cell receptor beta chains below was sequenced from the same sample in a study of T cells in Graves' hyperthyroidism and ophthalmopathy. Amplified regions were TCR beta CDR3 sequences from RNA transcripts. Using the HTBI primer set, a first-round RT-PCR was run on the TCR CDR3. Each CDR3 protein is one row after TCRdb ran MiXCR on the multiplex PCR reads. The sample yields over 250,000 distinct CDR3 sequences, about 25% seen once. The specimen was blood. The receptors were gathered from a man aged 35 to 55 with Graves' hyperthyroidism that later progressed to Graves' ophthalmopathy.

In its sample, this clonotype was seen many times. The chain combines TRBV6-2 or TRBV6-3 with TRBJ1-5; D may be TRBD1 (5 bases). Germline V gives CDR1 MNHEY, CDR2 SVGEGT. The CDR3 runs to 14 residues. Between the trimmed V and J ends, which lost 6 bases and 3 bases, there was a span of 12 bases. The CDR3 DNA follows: TGTGCCAGCAGGGATACAGGAACCAATCAGCCCCAGCATTTT. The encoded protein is CASRDTGTNQPQHF.

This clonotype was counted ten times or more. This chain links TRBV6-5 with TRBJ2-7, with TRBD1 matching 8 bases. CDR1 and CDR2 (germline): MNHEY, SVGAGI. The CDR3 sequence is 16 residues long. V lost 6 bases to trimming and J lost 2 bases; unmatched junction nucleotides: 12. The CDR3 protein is CASRVTGQVGPYEQYF. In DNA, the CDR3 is TGTGCCAGCAGAGTGACGGGACAGGTCGGACCCTACGAGCAGTACTTC.